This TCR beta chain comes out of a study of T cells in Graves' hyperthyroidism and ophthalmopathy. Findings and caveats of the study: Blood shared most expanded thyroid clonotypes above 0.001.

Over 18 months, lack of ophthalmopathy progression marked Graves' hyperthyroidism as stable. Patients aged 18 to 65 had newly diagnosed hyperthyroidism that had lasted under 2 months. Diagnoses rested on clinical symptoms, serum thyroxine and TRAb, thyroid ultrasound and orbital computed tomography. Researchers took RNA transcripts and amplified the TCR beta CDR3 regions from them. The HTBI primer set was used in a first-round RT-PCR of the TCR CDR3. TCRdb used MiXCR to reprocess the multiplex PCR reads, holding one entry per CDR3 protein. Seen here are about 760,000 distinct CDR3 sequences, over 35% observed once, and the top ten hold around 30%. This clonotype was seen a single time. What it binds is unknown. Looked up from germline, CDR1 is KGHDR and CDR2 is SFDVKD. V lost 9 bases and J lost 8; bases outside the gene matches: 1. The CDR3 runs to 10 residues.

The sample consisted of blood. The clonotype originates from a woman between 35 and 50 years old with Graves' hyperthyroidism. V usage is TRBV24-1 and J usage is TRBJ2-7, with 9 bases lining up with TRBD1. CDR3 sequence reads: CATGQGKQYF. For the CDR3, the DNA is TGTGCCACCGGACAGGGGAAGCAGTACTTC.